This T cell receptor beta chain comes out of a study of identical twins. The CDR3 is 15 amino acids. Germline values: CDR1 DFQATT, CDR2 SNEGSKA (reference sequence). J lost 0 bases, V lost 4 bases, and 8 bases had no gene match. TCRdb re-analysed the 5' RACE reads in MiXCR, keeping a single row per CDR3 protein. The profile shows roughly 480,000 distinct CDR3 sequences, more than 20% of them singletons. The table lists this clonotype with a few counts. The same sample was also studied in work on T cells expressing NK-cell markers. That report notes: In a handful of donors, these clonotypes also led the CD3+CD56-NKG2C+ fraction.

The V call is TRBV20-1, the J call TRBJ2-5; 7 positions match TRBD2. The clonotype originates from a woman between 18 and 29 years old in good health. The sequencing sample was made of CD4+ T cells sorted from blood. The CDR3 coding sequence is TGCAGTGCTATGGGACTATCCCCGTACCAAGAGACCCAGTACTTC. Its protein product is CSAMGLSPYQETQYF.